This T cell receptor (beta chain) was captured by sequencing in a study of blood T cells in healthy people across ages. Whole-study findings and limits: The CMV status of each donor remained undetermined, and this could have confounded shifts in expanded clonotypes. Observed TCR beta diversity per million T cells went down as age went up. This fall followed a roughly linear course with age.

PCR was performed a second time for about 6 to 11 cycles using a sample-barcoded 5' primer and a J-beta primer mix. One entry per CDR3 protein, called by TCRdb with MiXCR from the 5' RACE reads. The sample has around 1,000,000 distinct CDR3 sequences, under 30% seen once. In regard to this clonotype: Its specificity is not known.

The same sample was also studied in work on T cells of mothers and their children. That report notes: Random nucleotides (2-4) and sample barcodes were added by the M1S primer used in the second PCR. No clones detected were persistent microchimeric T cell clones.

The receptor's source is a girl aged 2 to 9 in good health. The sequencing sample was made of blood.

CDR3: CASSQGQGALNEQFF. DNA for the CDR3: TGTGCCAGCAGCCAGGGACAGGGGGCGCTTAATGAGCAGTTCTTC. The chain is built from TRBV7-3 and TRBJ2-5; 12 bases are shared with TRBD1. The end of the DNA is better explained by TRBJ2-1, so the J call may be wrong. Germline V lookup: CDR1 SGHTA, CDR2 FQGTGA. The CDR3 runs to 15 residues.